This record looks at one TCR beta chain sequence and its context. As yet, its antigen is unknown. The method was immunoSEQ multiplex PCR; TCRdb's version includes in-frame clones alone and lacks a portion of them. In the table there are 52,000 or so clones, about 80% of which are singletons. The sample belongs to a study of a mutant IDH1 vaccine in newly diagnosed glioma. Study-level information: Every participant had undergone radiotherapy, temozolomide, or both before, and most underwent both.

Noted time point: week 23, last vaccination. Doses consisted of 300 ug of mutant IDH1 20-mer peptide each, paired with topical imiquimod. Germline loops: CDR1 GTSNPN, CDR2 SVGIG (reference sequence). CDR3 length equals 14 residues. V was trimmed by 3 bases and J by 0 bases, leaving 6 bases between them. This chain links TRBV30 with TRBJ1-6, with unresolved D. Sequencing used PBMCs, obtained from a glioma patient whose treatment included an IDH1 peptide vaccine. The clonotype was recovered from a man aged 35 to 55 with glioma. In DNA form, the CDR3 reads TGTGCCTGGAGGCCCTCCTCCTATAATTCACCCCTCCACTTT. This gives the protein CAWRPSSYNSPLHF.